A single sample is the source of the 27 T cell receptor beta chains below, sequenced in a study of CD8+ T cells in alopecia areata. The treatment denotes: oral pan-JAK inhibitor, 5-10 mg twice daily. Extraction of RNA preceded its reverse transcription into cDNA, which served as the sequencing template. Sequencing was performed with immunoSEQ multiplex PCR; in TCRdb, only in-frame clones are kept and a portion is missing. This sample has 95,000 to 100,000 clones; roughly 56% occur once, and the top ten carry roughly 17%. The sequenced sample was CD8+ T cells sorted from blood, obtained at approximately week 60, from a patient treated with tofacitinib. These TCRs come from a human donor with alopecia areata.

This chain links TRBV6-6 with TRBJ2-7, with 7 bases fitting TRBD2. Per the germline V gene, CDR1 is MNHNY and CDR2 is SVGAGI (reference sequence). V lost 5 bases and J lost 3; bases outside the gene matches: 7. The CDR3 covers 14 residues. This CDR3 reads CASSPREGFYEQYF. DNA of the CDR3: TGTGCCAGCAGTCCCAGGGAGGGATTCTACGAGCAGTACTTC.

This clone was recorded once. The chain uses TRBV11-2 and TRBJ2-3, with D hard to call. The V gene lost 6 bases and the J gene lost 3 bases, with 13 bases spanning the gap. This CDR3 spans 14 amino acids. Germline CDR1 is SGHAT and CDR2 is FQNNGV. In DNA, the CDR3 is TGTGCCAGCAGTATTGGGTACGGGACAGATACGCAGTATTTT. It translates to CASSIGYGTDTQYF.

The chain is built from TRBV5-1 and TRBJ2-1; 8 bases line up with TRBD1. With 3 bases clipped from V and 1 base from J, the junction kept 6 bases outside the gene matches. The CDR3 is made up of 16 amino acids. Germline CDR1 SGHRS, CDR2 YFSETQ. The CDR3: CASSSTGVGSYNEQFF. As DNA, the CDR3 is TGCGCCAGCAGCTCGACAGGGGTAGGGTCCTACAATGAGCAGTTCTTC.

The V call is TRBV6-6, the J call TRBJ1-1; D might be TRBD1 (6 bases). Trimming pared 0 bases from V and 5 bases from J, leaving 13 bases between. This CDR3 is built from 15 residues. Per the germline V gene, CDR1 is MNHNY and CDR2 is SVGAGI (reference sequence). The CDR3: CASSYSAGAETEAFF. In DNA, the CDR3 is TGTGCCAGCAGTTACTCTGCAGGGGCGGAGACTGAAGCTTTCTTT.

The genes are TRBV27 and TRBJ1-5; tentatively, D is TRBD1 (6 bases). CDR1 MNHEY and CDR2 SMNVEV come from the germline V gene (reference sequence). V was cut by 6 bases and J by 1 base, with 13 bases left in between. This CDR3 contains 15 residues. The CDR3 sequence is CASSPGARSNQPQHF. In DNA form, the CDR3 reads TGTGCCAGCAGCCCAGGGGCTAGGAGCAATCAGCCCCAGCATTTT.

The chain employs TRBV7-8 and TRBJ2-1; TRBD2 agrees at 11 bases. Trimming at V came to 5 bases and at J to 4 bases, leaving 4 bases not matched to a gene. The CDR3 is 15 amino acids. CDR1 and CDR2 (germline): SGHVS, FQNEAQ. Written as DNA, the CDR3 is TGTGCCAGCAGCGGACGACTAGCGGGGTACAATGAGCAGTTCTTC. Translation gives CASSGRLAGYNEQFF.

This rearrangement joins TRBV6-6 to TRBJ1-2, with D possibly TRBD1 on 6 matching bases. Trimming removed 11 bases at V and 7 bases at J, with 14 bases between. Germline values: CDR1 MNHNY, CDR2 SVGAGI (reference sequence). The CDR3 is 11 residues long. CDR3 sequence (DNA): TGTGCCTCCCGGACAGCCTCTGGCTACACCTTC. Translation: CASRTASGYTF.

There are a few counts of this clone. This chain joins TRBV6-5 and TRBJ2-3; tentative D call: TRBD2 (6 bases). Germline CDR1 reads MNHEY; CDR2 reads SVGAGI. V lost 0 bases to trimming and J lost 7 bases, with 17 bases between them. The CDR3 has 16 amino acids. The DNA of the CDR3 is TGTGCCAGCAGTTACTCGAGACAAGGCGGGGCAAATACGCAGTATTTT. As protein: CASSYSRQGGANTQYF.

This clone was picked up a small number of times. J is TRBJ1-2 and V is TRBV5-1; no clear D. There are 14 residues in the CDR3. Germline V CDR1 and CDR2: SGHRS, YFSETQ. The germline V and J ends were trimmed by 4 bases and 7 bases, with 17 bases remaining between them. The CDR3 nucleotides are TGCGCCAGCAGCCCGCCGGGTCCCAAGGGTGGCTACACCTTC. It is translated as CASSPPGPKGGYTF.

The CDR3 DNA reads as TGTGCCAGCAGTTACGGTTCCCAGGCCATCACTGAAGCTTTCTTT. Translating gives CASSYGSQAITEAFF. J is TRBJ1-1 and V is TRBV6-5; no definite D call. Trimming removed 2 bases from V and 4 bases from J, with 14 bases in between. Germline CDR1 is MNHEY and CDR2 is SVGAGI. This CDR3 spans 15 amino acids.

J is TRBJ1-1 and V is TRBV9; D not resolved. This CDR3 contains 13 residues. Germline lookup yields CDR1 SGDLS and CDR2 YYNGEE. Trimming removed 3 bases from V and 1 base from J, with 7 bases in between. The CDR3 region is CASSDASNTEAFF. In DNA form, the CDR3 reads TGTGCCAGCAGCGACGCCTCGAACACTGAAGCTTTCTTT.

The V call is TRBV4-2, the J call TRBJ1-1, with D possibly matching TRBD1 (5 bases). The CDR3 spans 15 residues. The germline gives CDR1 LGHNA, CDR2 YNFKEQ. The V gene lost 4 bases and the J gene lost 4 bases, with 16 bases spanning the gap. DNA for the CDR3: TGTGCCAGCAGCCCCAAGACAGACTACAGCACTGAAGCTTTCTTT. It translates to CASSPKTDYSTEAFF.

This clone is a singleton in its sample. The chain has TRBV6-6 and TRBJ2-2; D gene unclear. The CDR3 is made up of 12 amino acids. The germline CDR1 and CDR2 sequences are MNHNY and SVGAGI (reference sequence). Trimming removed 4 bases at V and 6 bases at J, with 6 bases between. CDR3 bases: TGTGCCAGCAGTTCCCCAGCCGGGGAGCTGTTTTTT. Protein sequence: CASSSPAGELFF.

The chain combines TRBV30 with TRBJ2-7, with D unclear. Germline CDR1 is GTSNPN and CDR2 is SVGIG (reference sequence). Trimming cost V 4 bases and J 4 bases, with 14 bases left between them. The CDR3 loop spans 13 amino acids. The CDR3 DNA follows: TGTGCCTGGAAGGGTTTTGGTCCTTACGAGCAGTACTTC. This sequence encodes CAWKGFGPYEQYF.

The rearrangement uses TRBV13 and TRBJ1-1; D remains ambiguous. The V end was cut by 6 bases, the J end by 4 bases, with 6 bases between. The length of the CDR3 is 11 residues. CDR1 and CDR2 (germline): PRHDT, FYEKMQ (reference sequence). This chain's CDR3 is CASRSSTEAFF. CDR3 coding DNA: TGTGCCAGCAGGTCTTCCACTGAAGCTTTCTTT. Full variable domain (remainder filled in from reference TRBV13 and TRBJ1-1): AAGVIQSPRHLIKEKRETATLKCYPIPRHDTVYWYQQGPGQDPQFLISFYEKMQSDKGSIPDRFSAQQFSDYHSELNMSSLELGDSALYFCASRSSTEAFFGQGTRLTVV.

V gene TRBV12-5 combines with J gene TRBJ2-2, with TRBD1 identical over 12 bases. Germline V CDR1 and CDR2: LGHNT, FRNRAP. With V trimmed by 2 bases and J by 5 bases, 15 bases remained unmatched. CDR3 size: 20 residues. The CDR3 DNA reads TGTGCTAGTGGTTTGCGTGGGACAGGGGGCGCCGGGGTTTCGACCGGGGAGCTGTTTTTT. Translation gives CASGLRGTGGAGVSTGELFF.

This sequence joins TRBV4-2 and TRBJ2-3; 10 bases map to TRBD2. Unmatched junction bases numbered 4, after V lost 0 bases and J lost 4 bases. The germline V gene encodes CDR1 LGHNA and CDR2 YNFKEQ. This CDR3 spans 16 amino acids. CDR3: CASSQEERGGADTQYF. CDR3 in DNA: TGTGCCAGCAGCCAAGAGGAGCGGGGGGGCGCAGATACGCAGTATTTT.

This rearrangement joins TRBV27 to TRBJ1-2; D may be TRBD1 (6 bases). Germline-derived CDR1 and CDR2 are MNHEY and SMNVEV (reference sequence). This CDR3 has 17 residues. Trimming removed 8 bases at V and 5 bases at J, with 27 bases between. The CDR3 coding sequence is TGTGCCAGCGGGGGACCGATACAGGGAACCCCAGGGTATGGCTACACCTTC. Encoded protein: CASGGPIQGTPGYGYTF.

The table lists this clone with a few counts. This chain connects TRBV10-3 to TRBJ2-2; 7 bases are a match to TRBD1. The CDR3 loop spans 12 amino acids. The germline V gene has CDR1 ENHRY and CDR2 SYGVKD. Trimming removed 9 bases from V and 6 bases from J; junction bases left unmatched: 4. Here the CDR3 reads CAMKTGPGELFF. CDR3 DNA: TGTGCCATGAAGACAGGGCCCGGGGAGCTGTTTTTT.

The V gene is TRBV27, the J gene TRBJ2-3; D remains unclear. Trimming removed 5 bases at V and 5 bases at J, with 11 bases between. The CDR3 covers 13 residues. Germline assignment: CDR1 MNHEY and CDR2 SMNVEV (reference sequence). Written as DNA, the CDR3 is TGTGCCAGCAGTCGAAGTCGCAAAGATACGCAGTATTTT. Translated, it gives CASSRSRKDTQYF.

The chain carries TRBV11-2 and TRBJ2-7; a possible D gene is TRBD2 (5 bases). The germline gives CDR1 SGHAT, CDR2 FQNNGV. The V gene lost 8 bases and the J gene lost 1 base, with 21 bases spanning the gap. There are 16 residues in the CDR3. The CDR3 region is CASLGGSLGGSYEQYF. The CDR3 nucleotides are TGTGCCAGCTTAGGAGGTAGTTTAGGTGGATCCTACGAGCAGTACTTC.

This clone was seen a handful of times. V gene TRBV7-9 combines with J gene TRBJ2-1; 7 bases map to TRBD1. CDR1 SEHNR and CDR2 FQNEAQ come from the germline V gene (reference sequence). The CDR3 totals 12 residues. V lost 8 bases to trimming and J lost 11 bases; unmatched junction nucleotides: 9. The CDR3 protein is CASGPDRDQQFF. The DNA of the CDR3 is TGTGCCAGCGGGCCCGACAGGGACCAGCAGTTCTTC.

J is TRBJ2-3 and V is TRBV6-4; 7 bases map to TRBD2. CDR3 length: 15 residues. The germline CDR1 and CDR2 sequences are MRHNA and SNTAGT. After removal of 4 bases from V and 0 bases from J, the junction contained 4 bases not matched to a gene. The CDR3 reads CASSAGLSSTDTQYF. DNA for the CDR3: TGTGCCAGCAGTGCGGGACTATCTAGCACAGATACGCAGTATTTT.

This clone was recorded only once. The CDR3 DNA reads TGTGCCACCAGCAGAGAGGCACAGGGAGGCACTGAAGCTTTCTTT. Protein: CATSREAQGGTEAFF. V is TRBV15 and J is TRBJ1-1, with D possibly TRBD1 on 6 matching bases. The CDR3 extends over 15 amino acids. Trimming shortened V by 0 bases and J by 4 bases, and 12 bases separated the two germline ends. The germline gives CDR1 LNHNV, CDR2 YYDKDF (reference sequence).

This clone was seen more than once but under ten times. The chain carries TRBV2 and TRBJ2-2, with 7 bases matching TRBD1. J was trimmed by 6 bases and V by 5 bases; bases with no gene match: 3. The CDR3 spans 13 residues. Germline-derived CDR1 and CDR2 are SNHLY and FYNNEI. CDR3 amino acids: CASSTGDPGELFF. CDR3 coding DNA: TGTGCCAGCAGTACAGGGGATCCCGGGGAGCTGTTTTTT.

The rearrangement uses TRBV5-4 and TRBJ2-7; D is uncertain. Deletions cut 1 base from V and 5 bases from J, with 4 bases between. The CDR3 length is 11 residues. Germline loops: CDR1 SGHNT, CDR2 YYREEE (reference sequence). The CDR3 DNA reads as TGTGCCAGCAGCTTGTATAACGAGCAGTACTTC. This sequence encodes CASSLYNEQYF. Variable domain in full (rest from reference TRBV5-4 and TRBJ2-7): ETGVTQSPTHLIKTRGQQVTLRCSSQSGHNTVSWYQQALGQGPQFIFQYYREEENGRGNFPPRFSGLQFPNYSSELNVNALELDDSALYLCASSLYNEQYFGPGTRLTVT.

The rearrangement joins TRBV13 to TRBJ2-2; possibly TRBD1 for D (6 bases). This CDR3 has 15 residues. Trimming cost V 4 bases and J 1 base, with 10 bases left between them. Germline V CDR1 and CDR2: PRHDT, FYEKMQ (reference sequence). This chain's CDR3 is CASSYRTENTGELFF. The CDR3 DNA follows: TGTGCCAGCAGCTACCGGACAGAGAACACCGGGGAGCTGTTTTTT.